This T cell receptor beta chain is drawn from a study of cytomegalovirus exposure and HLA in healthy donors. In its sample, this clone was seen once. Antigen specificity is unknown. The CDR3 extends over 16 amino acids. The germline CDR1 and CDR2 sequences are MGHRA and YSYEKL. V gave up 3 bases and J gave up 0 bases, with 12 bases separating them. The study, taken as a whole, reports: Common viral pathogens were later found to be apparently linked to several of the most significant clusters. Previously analyzed data showed that most TCR beta V segments were productive at a frequency of about 90% or about 30%. Rarity characterized most TCR sequences, yet some public TCRs appeared in many donors.

The study ran its PCR with 60 Vbeta and 13 Jbeta primers. Assay used: immunoSEQ multiplex PCR; TCRdb lists only in-frame clones, some missing. In the table there are some 250,000 clones, over 70% of which are singletons. The chain is built from TRBV4-1 and TRBJ2-1, with D perhaps matching TRBD2 (5 bases). The sequenced sample was PBMCs. The source of this sequence is a woman aged 60 to 75 in good health and CMV-seropositive. The CDR3 nucleotides are TGCGCCAGCAGCCATCCCGGACTGAGCTCCTACAATGAGCAGTTCTTC. It yields the protein CASSHPGLSSYNEQFF.